The 30 T cell receptor beta chains given below trace back to one sample, sequenced in a study of blood T cell repertoires in COVID-19. This table comes from immunoSEQ multiplex PCR, and its TCRdb copy is limited to in-frame clones, with some not included. The sample comprises some 250,000 clones, roughly 86% of which are singletons, and about 0.65% rests with the top ten. The source material was peripheral blood. The receptor source for this set is a human donor in a cohort sampled during active COVID-19.

This rearrangement joins TRBV19 to TRBJ2-7; 10 bases are a match to TRBD2. This CDR3 contains 15 residues. V shed 5 bases and J 3 bases; nucleotides not matched to a gene: 7. Looked up from germline, CDR1 is LNHDA and CDR2 is SQIVND (reference sequence). CDR3 amino acids: CASSPVAGGFYEQYF. Here the CDR3 DNA reads TGTGCCAGTAGTCCGGTAGCGGGAGGTTTCTACGAGCAGTACTTC.

This clone was seen once. The chain is built from TRBV19 and TRBJ2-7; TRBD2 aligns across 14 bases. Unmatched junction bases numbered 9, after V lost 4 bases and J lost 4 bases. This CDR3 region has 17 residues. The germline CDR1 and CDR2 sequences are LNHDA and SQIVND (reference sequence). DNA of the CDR3: TGTGCCAGTAGTACCTGGACTAGCGGGGGGCGACCGTACGAGCAGTACTTC. Translated, it gives CASSTWTSGGRPYEQYF.

This clone was detected a few times. The rearrangement uses TRBV6-1 and TRBJ2-7; D possibly corresponds to TRBD2 (6 bases). The CDR3 is 15 amino acids. Trimming cost V 0 bases and J 5 bases, with 14 bases left between them. The germline CDR1 and CDR2 sequences are MNHNS and SASEGT. As DNA, the CDR3 is TGTGCCAGCAGTGAAGCGGGCGGGGAAGGAGACGAGCAGTACTTC. As protein: CASSEAGGEGDEQYF.

The gene calls are TRBV7-2 and TRBJ2-3, with 7 bases identical to TRBD2. V shed 1 base, J shed 4 bases, and the junction held 8 bases outside the gene matches. CDR1 and CDR2 (germline): SGHTA, FQGNSA. The CDR3 consists of 16 residues. The CDR3 DNA sequence: TGTGCCAGCAGCTTAGGTTCGCGGGGGTTCCCAGATACGCAGTATTTT. Translation gives CASSLGSRGFPDTQYF.

CDR3 in amino acids: CASSLRQGFDTEAFF. The CDR3 nucleotides are TGTGCCAGCAGCTTACGCCAGGGGTTTGACACTGAAGCTTTCTTT. V is TRBV7-9 and J is TRBJ1-1, with D perhaps matching TRBD1 (6 bases). CDR3 length: 15 amino acids. Germline loops: CDR1 SEHNR, CDR2 FQNEAQ (reference sequence). Trimming shortened V by 2 bases and J by 3 bases, and 13 bases separated the two germline ends.

The rearrangement joins TRBV27 to TRBJ1-4; 9 bases map to TRBD1. Losses at the gene ends were 5 bases for V and 7 bases for J; bases not matched to a gene: 5. This CDR3 spans 14 amino acids. Germline loops: CDR1 MNHEY, CDR2 SMNVEV (reference sequence). The CDR3 bases are TGTGCCAGCAGTCAGACAGGGGGAGGTGAAAAACTGTTTTTT. It encodes CASSQTGGGEKLFF.

In this sample, this clone turned up once. This rearrangement joins TRBV27 to TRBJ2-7; TRBD1 agrees at 7 bases. There are 12 residues in the CDR3. The trim removed 8 bases at V and 3 bases at J, leaving 4 bases unmatched. The V gene's germline CDR1 is MNHEY and CDR2 SMNVEV (reference sequence). CDR3 region: CASGTAHYEQYF. Here the CDR3 DNA reads TGTGCCAGCGGGACAGCTCACTACGAGCAGTACTTC.

This rearrangement joins TRBV27 to TRBJ2-7, with 8 bases aligning to TRBD2. Germline CDR1 and CDR2: MNHEY and SMNVEV (reference sequence). Trimming took 2 bases from V and 7 from J; bases not matched to a gene: 10. The CDR3 has 15 amino acids. CDR3 in DNA: TGTGCCAGCAGTTTAGTTCGGGGGGGCTCGAAAGAGCAGTACTTC. Translating it yields CASSLVRGGSKEQYF.

V gene TRBV28 combines with J gene TRBJ1-3; D is perhaps TRBD1 (6 bases). CDR3 length equals 15 residues. Germline CDR1 and CDR2: MDHEN and SYDVKM. V shed 11 bases and J shed 0 bases, with 17 bases lying between them. CDR3 DNA: TGTGCCTCTCGCCTACAGGGACGCTCTGGAAACACCATATATTTT. It encodes CASRLQGRSGNTIYF.

V gene TRBV19 combines with J gene TRBJ2-7, with TRBD1 identical over 9 bases. CDR1 is LNHDA and CDR2 is SQIVND in the germline V gene (reference sequence). CDR3 size: 15 residues. The V segment lost 6 bases and the J segment 4 bases; nucleotides outside the gene matches: 10. As DNA, the CDR3 is TGTGCCAGTAGGGAACTGGACAGGGGATTTTACGAGCAGTACTTC. Amino acids: CASRELDRGFYEQYF.

The chain joins TRBV27 to TRBJ2-2; D not resolved. Germline V CDR1 and CDR2: MNHEY, SMNVEV (reference sequence). This CDR3 region has 15 residues. V was shortened by 2 bases and J by 2 bases, with 9 bases between the two germline ends. This chain's CDR3 is CASSLVQFNTGELFF. CDR3 nucleotides: TGTGCCAGCAGTTTAGTCCAGTTTAACACCGGGGAGCTGTTTTTT.

This chain links TRBV7-2 with TRBJ2-1, with TRBD2 matching over 8 bases. Looked up from germline, CDR1 is SGHTA and CDR2 is FQGNSA. CDR3 length: 13 amino acids. The V segment lost 7 bases and the J segment 5 bases; nucleotides outside the gene matches: 4. The CDR3 nucleotides are TGTGCCAGCAACCTGGGACTAGACAATGAGCAGTTCTTC. Translation gives CASNLGLDNEQFF.

This chain connects TRBV10-3 to TRBJ2-1, with D perhaps matching TRBD1 (5 bases). The CDR3 has 11 residues. The germline gives CDR1 ENHRY, CDR2 SYGVKD. V was cut by 6 bases and J by 8 bases, with 8 bases left in between. CDR3 sequence: CAISLTDEQFF. The CDR3, as DNA: TGTGCCATCAGCCTGACAGATGAGCAGTTCTTC.

The chain links TRBV15 to TRBJ1-2; 9 positions agree with TRBD1. After removal of 0 bases from V and 12 bases from J, the junction contained 11 bases not matched to a gene. CDR1 is LNHNV and CDR2 is YYDKDF in the germline V gene (reference sequence). The CDR3 totals 15 residues. CDR3 nucleotides: TGTGCCACCAGCAGAGATTCGTGGGACAGGGAGAGGCACACCTTC. This translates into CATSRDSWDRERHTF.

This clone was picked up one time. This chain links TRBV30 with TRBJ1-1; D gene ambiguous. Per the germline V gene, CDR1 is GTSNPN and CDR2 is SVGIG (reference sequence). V lost 0 bases and J lost 3, with 11 bases in between. The CDR3 is made up of 14 amino acids. The CDR3 bases are TGTGCCTGGAGTGTGACTCCGGCGGACACTGAAGCTTTCTTT. It is translated as CAWSVTPADTEAFF. Complete variable domain (other parts from reference TRBV30 and TRBJ1-1): SQTIHQWPATLVQPVGSPLSLECTVEGTSNPNLYWYRQAAGRGLQLLFYSVGIGQISSEVPQNLSASRPQDRQFILSSKKLLLSDSGFYLCAWSVTPADTEAFFGQGTRLTVV.

The chain has TRBV27 and TRBJ1-5; tentative D call: TRBD1 (6 bases). The CDR3 has 18 amino acids. Per germline, CDR1 MNHEY and CDR2 SMNVEV (reference sequence). Trimming removed 5 bases from V and 0 bases from J, with 20 bases in between. For the CDR3, the DNA is TGTGCCAGCAGTCCAATCCACTCACGGGGACATAGCAATCAGCCCCAGCATTTT. Protein product: CASSPIHSRGHSNQPQHF.

The rearrangement uses TRBV6-2 or TRBV6-3 and TRBJ1-1, with no clear D. The length of the CDR3 is 15 residues. In germline, CDR1 is MNHEY, CDR2 SVGEGT. V lost 4 bases and J 4 bases, leaving 16 bases between the germline ends. For the CDR3, the DNA is TGTGCCAGCAGTTCCATCACAAGAAGTGGCACTGAAGCTTTCTTT. As protein: CASSSITRSGTEAFF.

V and J are TRBV30 and TRBJ1-6; 9 bases are shared with TRBD1. Germline V CDR1 and CDR2: GTSNPN, SVGIG (reference sequence). V was pared by 1 base and J by 9 bases, with 4 bases of the junction left unmatched. This CDR3 spans 14 amino acids. The CDR3 sequence: CAWSGGTGISPLHF. DNA of the CDR3: TGTGCCTGGAGTGGGGGGACAGGGATTTCACCCCTCCACTTT.

The chain links TRBV30 to TRBJ1-1; D is perhaps TRBD1 (6 bases). CDR1 is GTSNPN and CDR2 is SVGIG in the germline V gene (reference sequence). V was cut by 2 bases and J by 1 base, with 8 bases left in between. This CDR3 is 13 amino acids long. For the CDR3, the DNA is TGTGCCTGGAGTTACAGGGAGAACACTGAAGCTTTCTTT. Amino acids: CAWSYRENTEAFF.

This clone was found once. The rearrangement uses TRBV20-1 and TRBJ1-4; a weak D match, TRBD1 (5 bases). The germline gives CDR1 DFQATT, CDR2 SNEGSKA (reference sequence). V was trimmed by 6 bases and J by 8 bases, leaving 10 bases between them. The CDR3 runs to 11 residues. The CDR3 loop is CSASRGEKLFF. For the CDR3, the DNA is TGCAGTGCCAGCCGGGGGGAAAAACTGTTTTTT.

The rearrangement joins TRBV7-9 to TRBJ1-6, with 8 bases identical to TRBD1. The CDR3 totals 15 residues. The V gene's germline CDR1 is SEHNR and CDR2 FQNEAQ (reference sequence). Trimming removed 3 bases from V and 9 bases from J; junction bases left unmatched: 7. The CDR3 sequence is CASSLGTGRGSPLHF. The CDR3 DNA sequence: TGTGCCAGCAGCTTGGGGACAGGACGAGGTTCACCCCTCCACTTT.

This chain uses TRBV28 with TRBJ2-3; unclear D gene. The V gene's germline CDR1 is MDHEN and CDR2 SYDVKM. Trimming pared 9 bases from V and 11 bases from J, leaving 18 bases between. The CDR3 is 12 residues long. In nucleotides, the CDR3 is TGTGCCAGTAAGAACCCGGAAACTAAGCAGTATTTT. The encoded protein is CASKNPETKQYF.

This chain uses TRBV7-2 with TRBJ2-7; D possibly corresponds to TRBD2 (6 bases). V shed 5 bases and J shed 3 bases, with 14 bases lying between them. The germline V gene encodes CDR1 SGHTA and CDR2 FQGNSA. This CDR3 is 14 amino acids long. This CDR3 reads CASSPASSGYEQYF. In nucleotides, the CDR3 is TGTGCCAGCAGCCCTGCGAGTAGCGGCTACGAGCAGTACTTC.

V gene TRBV3-1 (or the pseudogene TRBV3-2) combines with J gene TRBJ2-5, with D hard to call. The germline V gene has CDR1 LGHDT and CDR2 YNNKEL (reference sequence). The V end lost 1 base, the J end lost 9 bases, and 18 bases lay between the germline ends. This CDR3 contains 15 residues. The CDR3 DNA follows: TGTGCCAGCAGCCAAGCCCAGGCCGCCCCTGTGGCCCAGTACTTC. Its protein product is CASSQAQAAPVAQYF.

The DNA for the CDR3 is TGTGCCAGCAGTCCCGCGAGGGAGGTTGACACTGAAGCTTTCTTT. Encoded protein: CASSPAREVDTEAFF. This chain joins TRBV6-5 and TRBJ1-1; D is unresolved. The V end was cut by 5 bases, the J end by 3 bases, with 16 bases between. The CDR3 covers 15 residues. Germline CDR1 MNHEY, CDR2 SVGAGI.

This clone was seen a handful of times. This chain uses TRBV16 with TRBJ1-1, with D unresolved. Germline loops: CDR1 KGHSY, CDR2 FQNENV. The CDR3 is 15 residues long. V shed 3 bases and J shed 1 base, with 12 bases lying between them. Here the CDR3 reads CASSHPGTENTEAFF. The CDR3 DNA reads as TGTGCCAGCAGCCACCCAGGCACAGAGAACACTGAAGCTTTCTTT.

The chain links TRBV7-9 to TRBJ2-5; D is undetermined. Germline values: CDR1 SEHNR, CDR2 FQNEAQ (reference sequence). CDR3 size: 15 residues. V was shortened by 0 bases and J by 4 bases, with 12 bases between the two germline ends. The CDR3 is CASSLALVYPETQYF. The CDR3 DNA reads as TGTGCCAGCAGCTTAGCGCTAGTCTACCCAGAGACCCAGTACTTC.

In DNA, the CDR3 is TGTGCCAGCACCAGGGACAGCACTGGTGAAAAACTGTTTTTT. It yields the protein CASTRDSTGEKLFF. The J gene is TRBJ1-4, the V gene TRBV6-5, with 7 bases fitting TRBD1. The CDR3 loop spans 14 amino acids. In germline, CDR1 is MNHEY, CDR2 SVGAGI. Trimming cost V 7 bases and J 7 bases; bases outside gene matches: 9.

The genes are TRBV13 and TRBJ2-3, with unresolved D. Germline V gene sequence: CDR1 PRHDT, CDR2 FYEKMQ (reference sequence). Trimming took 5 bases from V and 0 from J, leaving 12 bases between them. This CDR3 has 15 residues. CDR3 nucleotide sequence: TGTGCCAGCAGCCCACACGGGTCAAGCACAGATACGCAGTATTTT. As protein: CASSPHGSSTDTQYF.

The chain carries TRBV5-1 and TRBJ2-3; D may be TRBD2 (6 bases). In germline, CDR1 is SGHRS, CDR2 YFSETQ. Between the trimmed V and J ends, which lost 4 bases and 0 bases, there was a span of 12 bases. The CDR3 spans 15 residues. The CDR3 protein is CASSGGLASTDTQYF. CDR3 coding DNA: TGCGCCAGCAGCGGGGGGTTAGCTAGCACAGATACGCAGTATTTT.